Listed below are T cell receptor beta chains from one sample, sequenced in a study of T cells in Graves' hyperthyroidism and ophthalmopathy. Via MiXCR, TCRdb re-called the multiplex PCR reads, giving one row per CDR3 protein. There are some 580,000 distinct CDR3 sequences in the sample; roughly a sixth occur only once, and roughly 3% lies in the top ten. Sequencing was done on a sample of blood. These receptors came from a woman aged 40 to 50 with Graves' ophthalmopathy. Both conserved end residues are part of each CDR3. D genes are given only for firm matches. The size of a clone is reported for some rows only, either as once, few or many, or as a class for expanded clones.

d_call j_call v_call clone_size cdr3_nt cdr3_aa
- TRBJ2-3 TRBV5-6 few TGTGCCAGCAGCGTCGGACAGCTACTGACGAATACGCAGTATTTT CASSVGQLLTNTQYF
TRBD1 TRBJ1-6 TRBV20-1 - TGCAGTGCTAGAGATCCGGAGGGGGCTCAGAATTCACCCCTCCACTTT CSARDPEGAQNSPLHF
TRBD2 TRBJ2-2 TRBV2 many TGTGCCAGCAGGACGGGACTAGGTAACACCGGGGAGCTGTTTTTT CASRTGLGNTGELFF
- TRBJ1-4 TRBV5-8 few TGTGCCAGCACCGAACTGCCCGATTGGGGAAAACTGTTTTTT CASTELPDWGKLFF
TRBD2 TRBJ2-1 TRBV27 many TGTGCCAGCAGTTGGATAGCGGGAGGGCCATCTGAGCAGTTCTTC CASSWIAGGPSEQFF
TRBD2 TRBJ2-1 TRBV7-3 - TGTGCCGGCAGCTTCGTTAGCGGGGGGGCCCCCAATGAGCAGTTCTTC CAGSFVSGGAPNEQFF
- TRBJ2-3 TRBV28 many TGTGCCAGCAGTTTTGCAGGGTCGGGAGATACGCAGTATTTT CASSFAGSGDTQYF
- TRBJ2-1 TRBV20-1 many TGCAGTGCTCGCCTATTCTCCTACAATGAGCAGTTCTTC CSARLFSYNEQFF
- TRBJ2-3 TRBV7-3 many TGTGCCAGCAGTTATACCGGGGAGCGCACAGATACGCAGTATTTT CASSYTGERTDTQYF
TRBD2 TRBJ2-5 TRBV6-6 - TGTGCCAGCAGTTACTCGATCGGTAGCGGGGGGGGGGCCCAGTACTTC CASSYSIGSGGGAQYF
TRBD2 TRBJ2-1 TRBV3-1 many TGTGCCAGCAGCGCCCGGACTAGTCAGGATGAGCAGTTCTTC CASSARTSQDEQFF
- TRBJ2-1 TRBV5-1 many TGCGCCAGCAGCTTGGTAGTAGCAAGGTCCTCCAATGAGCAGTTCTTC CASSLVVARSSNEQFF
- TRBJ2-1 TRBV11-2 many TGTGCCAGCAGCCGTAAAGGGTTGGAGGACTACAATGAGCAGTTCTTC CASSRKGLEDYNEQFF